These T cell receptor beta chains were read from a single sample in a study of shared clonotypes between healthy human individuals. Sequenced by immunoSEQ multiplex PCR; TCRdb stores in-frame clones only, minus some. The data hold around 1,900,000 clones, with approximately 92% observed a single time. The sample consisted of naive CD8+ T cells from PBMCs. These receptors were obtained from a man aged 18-30 years in good health. Some clones in this sample may be carry-over from other donors' samples. Both conserved end residues are part of each CDR3. The order of the fields is D gene, V gene, clone size, J gene, CDR3 protein, CDR3 DNA. A D gene is named only where the DNA matches it firmly. The size entry is marked missing in some rows and otherwise reads once, few, many or a size class.

D gene: .
V gene: TRBV9
clone size: once
J gene: TRBJ2-1
CDR3 protein: CASSVYGGPGNEQFF
CDR3 DNA: TGTGCCAGCAGCGTATACGGGGGACCGGGCAATGAGCAGTTCTTC

D gene: .
V gene: TRBV4-1
clone size: .
J gene: TRBJ2-1
CDR3 protein: CASSQDGDNEQFF
CDR3 DNA: TGCGCCAGCAGCCAAGACGGGGACAATGAGCAGTTCTTC

D gene: .
V gene: TRBV18
clone size: .
J gene: TRBJ2-7
CDR3 protein: CASSLETDYEQYF
CDR3 DNA: TGTGCCAGCTCCCTGGAAACCGACTACGAGCAGTACTTC

D gene: .
V gene: TRBV28
clone size: .
J gene: TRBJ2-7
CDR3 protein: CASSLDRGGLAGPYEQYF
CDR3 DNA: TGTGCCAGCAGTTTAGACAGGGGCGGGCTAGCGGGTCCCTACGAGCAGTACTTC

D gene: TRBD1
V gene: TRBV2
clone size: once
J gene: TRBJ1-5
CDR3 protein: CASSDIPGQDSQPQHF
CDR3 DNA: TGTGCCAGCAGTGATATCCCGGGACAGGATTCTCAGCCCCAGCATTTT

D gene: TRBD2
V gene: TRBV11-3
clone size: .
J gene: TRBJ2-1
CDR3 protein: CASSPRTSGRNNEQFF
CDR3 DNA: TGTGCCAGCAGCCCGAGGACTAGCGGGAGAAACAATGAGCAGTTCTTC

D gene: .
V gene: TRBV7-3
clone size: .
J gene: TRBJ2-5
CDR3 protein: CASSLLAGDGETQYF
CDR3 DNA: TGTGCCAGCAGCTTACTGGCGGGCGATGGGGAGACCCAGTACTTC

D gene: .
V gene: TRBV7-3
clone size: .
J gene: TRBJ2-3
CDR3 protein: CASSFNGGTDTQYF
CDR3 DNA: TGTGCCAGCAGCTTTAACGGGGGCACAGATACGCAGTATTTT

D gene: .
V gene: TRBV4-1
clone size: .
J gene: TRBJ1-5
CDR3 protein: CASSQVTGIRNQPQHF
CDR3 DNA: TGCGCCAGCAGCCAAGTAACGGGCATACGGAATCAGCCCCAGCATTTT

D gene: .
V gene: TRBV21-1
clone size: .
J gene: TRBJ2-3
CDR3 protein: CAPNGRDSADTQYF
CDR3 DNA: TGTGCCCCCAATGGCAGGGATTCAGCAGATACGCAGTATTTT

D gene: TRBD2
V gene: TRBV9
clone size: .
J gene: TRBJ2-1
CDR3 protein: CASSGTSGLNEQFF
CDR3 DNA: TGTGCCAGCAGCGGGACTAGCGGTCTAAATGAGCAGTTCTTC

D gene: .
V gene: TRBV6-1
clone size: .
J gene: TRBJ1-1
CDR3 protein: CASSEGRVMNTEAFF
CDR3 DNA: TGTGCCAGCAGTGAAGGACGAGTAATGAACACTGAAGCTTTCTTT

D gene: TRBD1
V gene: TRBV29-1
clone size: once
J gene: TRBJ1-2
CDR3 protein: CSVGQGDNYGYTF
CDR3 DNA: TGCAGCGTTGGACAGGGAGACAACTATGGCTACACCTTC

D gene: TRBD2
V gene: TRBV9
clone size: .
J gene: TRBJ2-3
CDR3 protein: CASSVARTSGLTDTQYF
CDR3 DNA: TGTGCCAGCAGCGTAGCCCGGACTAGCGGGCTCACAGATACGCAGTATTTT

D gene: .
V gene: TRBV6-5
clone size: .
J gene: TRBJ2-2
CDR3 protein: CASSYSFSGELFF
CDR3 DNA: TGTGCCAGCAGTTACTCGTTTTCCGGGGAGCTGTTTTTT

D gene: .
V gene: TRBV27
clone size: .
J gene: TRBJ2-7
CDR3 protein: CASSFGGYEQYF
CDR3 DNA: TGTGCCAGCAGTTTCGGCGGCTACGAGCAGTACTTC

D gene: TRBD1
V gene: TRBV13
clone size: .
J gene: TRBJ2-3
CDR3 protein: CASSLRGQHTDTQYF
CDR3 DNA: TGTGCCAGCAGCTTAAGGGGACAGCACACAGATACGCAGTATTTT

D gene: TRBD2
V gene: TRBV10-3
clone size: once
J gene: TRBJ2-3
CDR3 protein: CAISERLAGATDTQYF
CDR3 DNA: TGTGCCATCAGTGAGAGACTAGCGGGAGCCACAGATACGCAGTATTTT

D gene: .
V gene: TRBV29-1
clone size: .
J gene: TRBJ2-1
CDR3 protein: CSGGSYNEQFF
CDR3 DNA: TGCAGCGGGGGGAGCTACAATGAGCAGTTCTTC

D gene: .
V gene: TRBV6-9
clone size: .
J gene: TRBJ2-7
CDR3 protein: CAAGDFTYEQYF
CDR3 DNA: TGTGCCGCCGGGGACTTCACTTACGAGCAGTACTTC